The sequence of this T cell receptor beta chain was determined in a study of blood T cell repertoires in COVID-19. Germline-derived CDR1 and CDR2 are LGHNA and YSLEER. Between the trimmed V and J ends, which lost 3 bases and 5 bases, there was a span of 10 bases. This CDR3 region has 13 residues. Authors' data handling: The authors estimated nucleated cell counts from reference gene primer amplification. Here immunoSEQ multiplex PCR was the method, and the copy in TCRdb shows in-frame clones only, minus some. Clone size and V and J calls were adopted from that table, with D and trimming inferred from the DNA. The sample holds 200,000 to 300,000 clones, more than 90% seen once. It was during active infection that Seattle patients were enrolled and then longitudinally followed.

The receptor comes from a person aged 18 to 30 with COVID-19, enrolled during active disease. This chain links TRBV4-3 with TRBJ1-1, with D possibly being TRBD1 (6 bases). Sequencing input: peripheral blood. CDR3 residues: CASSHRTGTEAFF. CDR3 nucleotide sequence: TGCGCCAGCAGCCACAGAACAGGGACTGAAGCTTTCTTT.